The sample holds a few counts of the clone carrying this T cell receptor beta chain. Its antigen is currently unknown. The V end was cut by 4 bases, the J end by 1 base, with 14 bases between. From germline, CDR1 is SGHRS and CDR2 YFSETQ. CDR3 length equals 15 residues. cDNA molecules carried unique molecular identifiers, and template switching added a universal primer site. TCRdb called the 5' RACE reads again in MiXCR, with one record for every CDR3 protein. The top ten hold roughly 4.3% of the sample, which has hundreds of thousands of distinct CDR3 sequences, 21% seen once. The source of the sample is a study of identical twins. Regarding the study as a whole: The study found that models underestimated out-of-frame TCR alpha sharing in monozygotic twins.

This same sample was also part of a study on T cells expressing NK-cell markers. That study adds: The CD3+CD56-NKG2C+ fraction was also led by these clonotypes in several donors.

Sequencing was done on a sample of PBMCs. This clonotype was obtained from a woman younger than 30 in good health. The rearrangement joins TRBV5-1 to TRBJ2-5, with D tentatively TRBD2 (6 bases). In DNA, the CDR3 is TGCGCCAGCAGCCCCGAACCGGGACTCCAAGAGACCCAGTACTTC. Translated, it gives CASSPEPGLQETQYF.